Presented here are 14 T cell receptor beta chains from one specimen sequenced in a study of T cell responses to AZD1222 COVID-19 vaccine. TCRdb's copy holds only in-frame clones and misses some; the assay was immunoSEQ multiplex PCR. The sample shows more than 110,000 clones, 70% to 90% of them seen only once. Sequencing was performed on peripheral blood, taken on day 0 of AZD1222 vaccination. Receptors were obtained from an adult in good health.

The chain carries TRBV28 and TRBJ1-2, with D possibly matching TRBD1 (6 bases). Trimming removed 6 bases from V and 2 bases from J, with 16 bases in between. Looked up from germline, CDR1 is MDHEN and CDR2 is SYDVKM. CDR3 length equals 15 residues. The CDR3 sequence: CASSLRDTMNYGYTF. The CDR3 nucleotides read TGTGCCAGCAGCCTCCGGGACACGATGAACTATGGCTACACCTTC.

The chain couples TRBV9 to TRBJ1-3, with 7 positions matching TRBD1. V lost 0 bases to trimming and J lost 0 bases; unmatched junction nucleotides: 6. The CDR3 has 17 residues. Germline V gives CDR1 SGDLS, CDR2 YYNGEE. The CDR3 DNA follows: TGTGCCAGCAGCGTAGTCGGGACAGAGGGCTCTGGAAACACCATATATTTT. Translated, it gives CASSVVGTEGSGNTIYF.

This clone was picked up one time. The CDR3 loop reads CASSPSSAGQPQHF. In DNA, the CDR3 is TGTGCCAGCTCACCGAGCAGCGCTGGTCAGCCCCAGCATTTT. The genes are TRBV18 and TRBJ1-5; D gene unclear. This CDR3 region has 14 residues. Trimming took 3 bases from V and 6 from J, leaving 12 bases between them. Looked up from germline, CDR1 is KGHSH and CDR2 is LQKENI.

V usage is TRBV9 and J usage is TRBJ1-6; TRBD1 matches at 9 bases. Looked up from germline, CDR1 is SGDLS and CDR2 is YYNGEE. This CDR3 is built from 16 residues. V was pared by 3 bases and J by 7 bases, with 8 bases of the junction left unmatched. CDR3 sequence: CASSAAGTGMNSPLHF. DNA of the CDR3: TGTGCCAGCAGCGCGGCCGGGACAGGGATGAATTCACCCCTCCACTTT.

V and J are TRBV7-6 and TRBJ2-4, with no clear D. V was cut by 5 bases and J by 0 bases, with 14 bases left in between. This CDR3 contains 16 residues. Per the germline V gene, CDR1 is SGHVS and CDR2 is FNYEAQ. The CDR3 sequence is CASSERGGEAKNIQYF. In DNA form, the CDR3 reads TGTGCCAGCAGCGAAAGAGGTGGCGAAGCCAAAAACATTCAGTACTTC.

The V and J genes are TRBV4-3 and TRBJ2-3; TRBD2 aligns across 8 bases. Trimming at V came to 3 bases and at J to 2 bases, leaving 4 bases not matched to a gene. Germline assignment: CDR1 LGHNA and CDR2 YSLEER. This CDR3 has 15 residues. The CDR3 DNA reads as TGCGCCAGCAGCCAGGCTAGCGGGTACACAGATACGCAGTATTTT. Its translation: CASSQASGYTDTQYF.

J is TRBJ2-7 and V is TRBV6-6; perhaps TRBD1 as D (6 bases). The CDR3 spans 14 residues. V dropped 2 bases and J dropped 5 bases, with 13 bases sitting between them. CDR1 is MNHNY, CDR2 SVGAGI, per germline (reference sequence). In DNA form, the CDR3 reads TGTGCCAGCAGTTACGGGACAATGGTCCACGAGCAGTACTTC. This codes for CASSYGTMVHEQYF.

The rearrangement uses TRBV29-1 and TRBJ2-7, with D possibly matching TRBD1 (5 bases). There are 12 residues in the CDR3. CDR1 is SQVTM, CDR2 ANQGSEA, per germline. V was shortened by 7 bases and J by 2 bases, with 12 bases between the two germline ends. CDR3 bases: TGCAGCGCCCGGCAGGGTGCCTACGAGCAGTACTTC. Its protein product is CSARQGAYEQYF.

This clone was seen just once. The gene calls are TRBV5-1 and TRBJ2-1, with D uncertain. The CDR3 extends over 14 amino acids. Germline CDR1 and CDR2: SGHRS and YFSETQ. V lost 1 base to trimming and J lost 6 bases, with 11 bases between them. In DNA form, the CDR3 reads TGCGCCAGCAGCTTGAAAGGCCAGCCCAATGAGCAGTTCTTC. Translated, it gives CASSLKGQPNEQFF.

CDR3 sequence (DNA): TGTGCCTGGAGCGGTAGCACTGCTAGCACAGATACGCAGTATTTT. It codes for CAWSGSTASTDTQYF. The chain links TRBV30 to TRBJ2-3; D call uncertain. Trimming cost V 3 bases and J 0 bases, with 13 bases left between them. This CDR3 contains 15 residues. Looked up from germline, CDR1 is GTSNPN and CDR2 is SVGIG (reference sequence).

The chain couples TRBV28 to TRBJ1-3; 7 bases fit TRBD1. The CDR3 is 14 amino acids. J was trimmed by 1 base and V by 6 bases; bases with no gene match: 3. In germline, CDR1 is MDHEN, CDR2 SYDVKM. The CDR3: CASRTGESGNTIYF. The CDR3 coding sequence is TGTGCCAGCAGAACAGGGGAGTCTGGAAACACCATATATTTT.

V is TRBV3-1 (or the pseudogene TRBV3-2) and J is TRBJ2-7; 9 positions agree with TRBD1. Germline V gene sequence: CDR1 LGHDT, CDR2 YNNKEL (reference sequence). The CDR3 has 15 residues. V was clipped by 1 base and J by 6 bases; unmatched bases: 7. The CDR3 loop reads CASSQVGGQGTEQYF. The CDR3 bases are TGTGCCAGCAGCCAAGTGGGGGGACAGGGTACCGAGCAGTACTTC.

The rearrangement joins TRBV18 to TRBJ2-3; maybe TRBD1 (6 bases). The V end was cut by 3 bases, the J end by 1 base, with 14 bases between. This CDR3 comprises 16 residues. Germline V gene sequence: CDR1 KGHSH, CDR2 LQKENI. Written as DNA, the CDR3 is TGTGCCAGCTCACCCCCCTTACAGGGCGGCACAGATACGCAGTATTTT. Residues: CASSPPLQGGTDTQYF.

As for this clone: Other nucleotide sequences in the sample specify the same CDR3. The chain is built from TRBV24-1 and TRBJ2-1; D possibly uses TRBD1 or TRBD2 (5 bases each). V lost 1 base, J lost 6 bases, and 6 bases lay in between. Germline CDR1 reads KGHDR; CDR2 reads SFDVKD. The CDR3 loop spans 13 amino acids. The CDR3 spells CATSDFGGNEQFF. CDR3 DNA: TGTGCCACCAGTGATTTTGGGGGCAATGAGCAGTTCTTC.